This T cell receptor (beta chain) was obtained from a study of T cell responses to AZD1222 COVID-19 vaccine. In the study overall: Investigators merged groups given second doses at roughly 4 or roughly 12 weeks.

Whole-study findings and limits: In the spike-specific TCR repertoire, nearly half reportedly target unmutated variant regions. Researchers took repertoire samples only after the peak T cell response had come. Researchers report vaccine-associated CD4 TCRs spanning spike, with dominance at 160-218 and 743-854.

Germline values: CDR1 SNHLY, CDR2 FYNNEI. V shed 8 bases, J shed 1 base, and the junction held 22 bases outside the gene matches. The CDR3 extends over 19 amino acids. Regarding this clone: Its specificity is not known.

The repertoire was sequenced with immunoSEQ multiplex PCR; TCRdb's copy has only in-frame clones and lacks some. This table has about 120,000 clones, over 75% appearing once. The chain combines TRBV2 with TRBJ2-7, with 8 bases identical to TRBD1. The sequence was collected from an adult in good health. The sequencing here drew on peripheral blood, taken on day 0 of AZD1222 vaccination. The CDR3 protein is CASRPTSGGGLGRSYEQYF. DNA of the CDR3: TGTGCCAGCCGACCTACCTCAGGGGGCGGGCTAGGGCGTTCCTACGAGCAGTACTTC.